These 30 T cell receptor beta chains were sequenced from one sample in a study of cytomegalovirus exposure and HLA in healthy donors. PCR primers comprised 60 Vbeta and 13 Jbeta primers. Method: immunoSEQ multiplex PCR; TCRdb's copy keeps in-frame clones and lacks some. The sample yields 60,000 to 90,000 clones, approximately 70% seen once. The sequenced material came from PBMCs. The receptors derive from a woman aged 45-65 years in good health and CMV-seropositive.

This sequence joins TRBV9 and TRBJ2-3; 11 bases match TRBD2. V lost 3 bases and J lost 1; bases outside the gene matches: 1. This CDR3 is 15 amino acids long. Per germline, CDR1 SGDLS and CDR2 YYNGEE. This CDR3 reads CASSATSGGTDTQYF. CDR3 DNA: TGTGCCAGCAGCGCGACTAGCGGGGGCACAGATACGCAGTATTTT.

This clone turned up a few times. The V gene is TRBV5-8, the J gene TRBJ2-5; D is possibly TRBD1 (6 bases). This CDR3 is 14 amino acids long. Germline values: CDR1 SGHTS, CDR2 YDEGEE. Between the trimmed V and J ends, which lost 2 bases and 5 bases, there was a span of 13 bases. This CDR3 reads CASSFQGWKETQYF. The CDR3 DNA reads as TGTGCCAGCAGCTTTCAGGGGTGGAAGGAGACCCAGTACTTC.

V gene TRBV7-7 combines with J gene TRBJ2-7; 10 positions match TRBD2. CDR1 SSHAT and CDR2 FNYEAQ come from the germline V gene (reference sequence). The trim removed 2 bases at V and 2 bases at J, leaving 15 bases unmatched. This CDR3 region has 19 residues. The CDR3: CASSLPPGRSGRHTYEQYF. The CDR3 DNA follows: TGTGCCAGCAGCTTACCCCCAGGCCGTAGCGGGAGGCACACCTACGAGCAGTACTTC.

V usage is TRBV2 and J usage is TRBJ2-2, with TRBD1 as a possible D gene (5 bases). Germline CDR1 and CDR2: SNHLY and FYNNEI. The CDR3 is made up of 13 amino acids. Trimming removed 7 bases from V and 8 bases from J, with 14 bases in between. The CDR3 is CASTQDGSGELFF. The CDR3 DNA is TGTGCCAGCACACAGGATGGGTCTGGGGAGCTGTTTTTT. The full variable domain, in which reference TRBV2 and TRBJ2-2 provide the parts outside the CDR3, is EPEVTQTPSHQVTQMGQEVILRCVPISNHLYFYWYRQILGQKVEFLVSFYNNEISEKSEIFDDQFSVERPDGSNFTLKIRSTKLEDSAMYFCASTQDGSGELFFGEGSRLTVL.

The genes are TRBV28 and TRBJ2-1; maybe TRBD1 (6 bases). V lost 5 bases and J 6 bases, leaving 17 bases between the germline ends. The CDR3 loop spans 15 amino acids. CDR1 is MDHEN and CDR2 is SYDVKM in the germline V gene. The chain's CDR3 is CASSPGLRGANEQFF. CDR3 coding DNA: TGTGCCAGCAGTCCCGGACTCAGGGGTGCCAATGAGCAGTTCTTC.

As for this clone: The junction shows a germline mismatch at one end, possibly a read error. The V gene is TRBV5-1, the J gene TRBJ2-5; no firm D call. Germline CDR1 reads SGHRS; CDR2 reads YFSETQ. The CDR3 sequence is 21 residues long. DNA for the CDR3: TGCGTCAGCAGCTTGTCTCGAGGCATGCTCGGTCGCGGTCCTCTACAAGAGACCCAGTACTTC. Protein product: CVSSLSRGMLGRGPLQETQYF.

The CDR3 nucleotides read TGTGCCAGCATTCCCCTCGAGGGCAATCAGCCCCAGCATTTT. Encoded protein: CASIPLEGNQPQHF. The chain has TRBV6-1 and TRBJ1-5; D remains unclear. Trimming removed 7 bases from V and 2 bases from J, with 12 bases in between. Germline V gene lookup returns CDR1 MNHNS and CDR2 SASEGT. The CDR3 has 14 amino acids.

The chain uses TRBV5-5 and TRBJ2-5; D may be TRBD2 (7 bases). Per the germline V gene, CDR1 is SGHKS and CDR2 is YYEKEE (reference sequence). The ends were cut back, 4 bases at V and 5 bases at J, with 18 bases in the middle. The CDR3 has 15 amino acids. The CDR3 DNA follows: TGTGCCAGCAGCAAAGGCGGGGGCAGACGGGAGACCCAGTACTTC. Protein product: CASSKGGGRRETQYF.

The chain uses TRBV7-9 and TRBJ1-1; D possibly corresponds to TRBD1 (6 bases). The V end was cut by 1 base, the J end by 13 bases, with 10 bases between. The germline V gene has CDR1 SEHNR and CDR2 FQNEAQ (reference sequence). This CDR3 region has 11 residues. Here the CDR3 reads CASSLGDIGFF. The CDR3 nucleotides read TGTGCCAGCAGCTTAGGGGACATCGGTTTCTTT. Filled out from reference TRBV7-9 and TRBJ1-1, the complete variable domain reads DTGVSQNPRHKITKRGQNVTFRCDPISEHNRLYWYRQTLGQGPEFLTYFQNEAQLEKSRLLSDRFSAERPKGSFSTLEIQRTEQGDSAMYLCASSLGDIGFFGQGTRLTVV.

CDR3 amino acids: CASSRGGTGLNTEAFF. The DNA of the CDR3 is TGTGCCAGCAGCAGGGGCGGTACGGGCTTGAACACTGAAGCTTTCTTT. The chain links TRBV5-4 to TRBJ1-1, with D tentatively TRBD1 (5 bases). The germline V gene has CDR1 SGHNT and CDR2 YYREEE (reference sequence). The CDR3 length is 16 residues. V lost 4 bases and J 0 bases, leaving 16 bases between the germline ends.

The CDR3 DNA reads TGTGCCAGCAGACAGGGATTTAACTATGGCTACACCTTC. It yields the protein CASRQGFNYGYTF. This chain links TRBV27 with TRBJ1-2; TRBD1 might be the D (6 bases). V shed 6 bases and J shed 1 base, with 9 bases lying between them. This CDR3 comprises 13 residues. Germline loops: CDR1 MNHEY, CDR2 SMNVEV (reference sequence).

The rearrangement uses TRBV5-4 and TRBJ2-3; 8 nucleotides align to TRBD2. This CDR3 contains 15 residues. The J segment lost 2 bases and the V segment lost 3 bases, leaving 5 bases of the junction unmatched. Germline CDR1 SGHNT, CDR2 YYREEE (reference sequence). In DNA form, the CDR3 reads TGTGCCAGCAGCTACGGGGGGGCGATCACAGATACGCAGTATTTT. Amino acid sequence: CASSYGGAITDTQYF. The complete variable domain, with remaining parts taken from reference TRBV5-4 and TRBJ2-3, reads ETGVTQSPTHLIKTRGQQVTLRCSSQSGHNTVSWYQQALGQGPQFIFQYYREEENGRGNFPPRFSGLQFPNYSSELNVNALELDDSALYLCASSYGGAITDTQYFGPGTRLTVL.

This clone turned up a few times. This chain uses TRBV5-8 with TRBJ2-2; D may be TRBD1 (6 bases). The V and J ends lost 4 bases and 0 bases respectively, with 10 bases between them. CDR1 SGHTS and CDR2 YDEGEE come from the germline V gene. This CDR3 contains 15 residues. The CDR3 loop is CASSAGTTNTGELFF. The CDR3 DNA sequence: TGTGCCAGCAGCGCCGGGACAACGAACACCGGGGAGCTGTTTTTT.

This clone was observed a few times. CDR3 residues: CASSYSNGLAKNIQYF. The CDR3 DNA reads TGTGCCAGCAGTTACTCGAATGGCCTAGCCAAAAACATTCAGTACTTC. The rearrangement joins TRBV6-5 to TRBJ2-4; D gene uncertain. The germline CDR1 and CDR2 sequences are MNHEY and SVGAGI. Trimming stripped 0 bases from V and 0 bases from J, with 9 bases between. The CDR3 loop spans 16 amino acids.

The J gene is TRBJ2-2, the V gene TRBV15, with 7 nucleotides matching TRBD2. The CDR3 loop spans 20 amino acids. Germline trimming cut 0 bases from V and 3 bases from J; bases unmatched to any gene: 16. Germline V CDR1 and CDR2: LNHNV, YYDKDF (reference sequence). DNA for the CDR3: TGTGCCACCAGCAGAGATGGGGCGGGAGTTAATTTGTTTCACACCGGGGAGCTGTTTTTT. Its translation: CATSRDGAGVNLFHTGELFF.

The chain has TRBV5-8 and TRBJ2-3; possible D gene TRBD2, 6 bases. CDR1 is SGHTS, CDR2 YDEGEE, per germline. The CDR3 is made up of 15 amino acids. Trimming removed 3 bases from V and 0 bases from J, with 11 bases in between. This CDR3 is CASSSGLSSTDTQYF. The CDR3 DNA reads as TGTGCCAGCAGCTCGGGACTGTCTAGCACAGATACGCAGTATTTT.

The chain recombines TRBV27 with TRBJ2-5, with 9 bases identical to TRBD1. Germline CDR1 reads MNHEY; CDR2 reads SMNVEV (reference sequence). V was clipped by 6 bases and J by 6 bases; unmatched bases: 5. The CDR3 sequence is 13 residues long. CDR3 sequence reads: CASRGQGRQTQYF. The DNA of the CDR3 is TGTGCCAGCAGGGGACAGGGTCGTCAGACCCAGTACTTC.

There are a few counts of this clone. The rearrangement joins TRBV2 to TRBJ1-2, with 10 bases that match TRBD1. Germline V CDR1 and CDR2: SNHLY, FYNNEI. V lost 3 bases and J lost 2; bases outside the gene matches: 6. The CDR3 is 16 amino acids. Here the CDR3 DNA reads TGTGCCAGCAGTGAGACCTTGACAGGGGGCAACTATGGCTACACCTTC. It is translated as CASSETLTGGNYGYTF.

This sequence joins TRBV18 and TRBJ1-1; D is undetermined. The CDR3 loop spans 12 amino acids. Germline loops: CDR1 KGHSH, CDR2 LQKENI. Between the trimmed V and J ends, which lost 6 bases and 6 bases, there was a span of 11 bases. The CDR3 sequence is CASSGDGAEAFF. Written as DNA, the CDR3 is TGTGCCAGCTCCGGGGATGGGGCTGAAGCTTTCTTT.

V gene TRBV6-6 combines with J gene TRBJ1-4; D perhaps matches TRBD1 (6 bases). V dropped 2 bases and J dropped 7 bases, with 17 bases sitting between them. This CDR3 region has 16 residues. Germline-derived CDR1 and CDR2 are MNHNY and SVGAGI (reference sequence). The CDR3: CASSYANRVGAEKLFF. CDR3 nucleotide sequence: TGTGCCAGCAGTTACGCAAACAGGGTCGGGGCTGAAAAACTGTTTTTT.

V usage is TRBV29-1 and J usage is TRBJ1-5; D is unclear. Germline V gene lookup returns CDR1 SQVTM and CDR2 ANQGSEA. V was clipped by 4 bases and J by 4 bases, with 17 bases between them. The CDR3 totals 15 residues. CDR3 sequence reads: CSVVEGSTQNQPQHF. The CDR3 coding sequence is TGCAGCGTTGTGGAGGGTTCAACGCAAAATCAGCCCCAGCATTTT.

This clone was counted between two and nine times. The sample carries other DNA sequences with the same CDR3. This chain uses TRBV30 with TRBJ2-3; TRBD2 agrees at 10 bases. The J segment lost 0 bases and the V segment lost 1 base, leaving 1 base of the junction unmatched. CDR1 is GTSNPN, CDR2 SVGIG, per germline (reference sequence). The CDR3 has 15 residues. The CDR3 nucleotides are TGTGCCTGGAGTGGGACTAGCGGTAGCACAGATACGCAGTATTTT. As protein: CAWSGTSGSTDTQYF.

CDR3 residues: CATSRGTQVYNSPLHF. The CDR3 bases are TGTGCCACCAGCAGAGGGACACAGGTATATAATTCACCCCTCCACTTT. The chain recombines TRBV15 with TRBJ1-6; D is possibly TRBD1 (5 bases). The CDR3 contains 16 residues. Germline V gene lookup returns CDR1 LNHNV and CDR2 YYDKDF (reference sequence). V was trimmed by 1 base and J by 4 bases, leaving 11 bases between them.

The rearrangement links TRBV18 to TRBJ2-3; 7 bases align to TRBD2. The CDR3 covers 16 residues. Per germline, CDR1 KGHSH and CDR2 LQKENI. Losses at the gene ends were 0 bases for V and 0 bases for J; bases not matched to a gene: 3. CDR3 in amino acids: CASSPPASGSTDTQYF. The CDR3 DNA reads as TGTGCCAGCTCACCACCCGCTAGCGGAAGCACAGATACGCAGTATTTT.

The chain couples TRBV30 to TRBJ2-5; TRBD2 might be the D (6 bases). From germline, CDR1 is GTSNPN and CDR2 SVGIG (reference sequence). This CDR3 has 13 residues. The V end was cut by 2 bases, the J end by 5 bases, with 12 bases between. CDR3: CAWSKEGMETQYF. The CDR3 region has the DNA TGTGCCTGGAGTAAGGAGGGCATGGAGACCCAGTACTTC.

CDR3 amino acids: CASQEGLVDTQYF. For the CDR3, the DNA is TGTGCCAGTCAGGAGGGCTTGGTAGATACGCAGTATTTT. This rearrangement joins TRBV18 to TRBJ2-3, with a tentative D call TRBD2 (6 bases). The ends were cut back, 9 bases at V and 5 bases at J, with 15 bases in the middle. Germline CDR1 is KGHSH and CDR2 is LQKENI. This CDR3 is 13 amino acids long.

The chain couples TRBV29-1 to TRBJ1-1; D is unresolved. V was pared by 7 bases and J by 3 bases, with 15 bases between. There are 13 residues in the CDR3. The germline gives CDR1 SQVTM, CDR2 ANQGSEA. CDR3 in amino acids: CSALGNGDTEAFF. The CDR3 bases are TGCAGCGCCCTGGGAAACGGGGACACTGAAGCTTTCTTT.

The rearrangement uses TRBV7-2 and TRBJ2-3, with 13 bases that match TRBD2. Germline assignment: CDR1 SGHTA and CDR2 FQGNSA. V trimming: 5 bases; J trimming: 6 bases; junction bases outside the gene matches: 8. CDR3 length equals 16 residues. CDR3 residues: CASSQRGLAGKDTQYF. The CDR3 DNA reads TGTGCCAGCAGCCAGCGGGGACTAGCGGGGAAGGATACGCAGTATTTT.

The chain couples TRBV4-1 to TRBJ2-1; D possibly corresponds to TRBD2 (7 bases). This CDR3 is built from 16 residues. The V gene lost 1 base and the J gene lost 2 bases, with 12 bases spanning the gap. The V gene's germline CDR1 is MGHRA and CDR2 YSYEKL. CDR3 sequence reads: CASSQGAGATYNEQFF. The CDR3 DNA sequence: TGCGCCAGCAGCCAAGGGGCGGGGGCCACCTACAATGAGCAGTTCTTC.

This chain uses TRBV9 with TRBJ2-3; D might be TRBD2 (6 bases). The V gene lost 7 bases and the J gene lost 1 base, with 10 bases spanning the gap. The length of the CDR3 is 13 residues. Germline V gene sequence: CDR1 SGDLS, CDR2 YYNGEE. This CDR3 reads CASALARTDTQYF. The CDR3 DNA follows: TGTGCCAGCGCCCTAGCGCGCACAGATACGCAGTATTTT.